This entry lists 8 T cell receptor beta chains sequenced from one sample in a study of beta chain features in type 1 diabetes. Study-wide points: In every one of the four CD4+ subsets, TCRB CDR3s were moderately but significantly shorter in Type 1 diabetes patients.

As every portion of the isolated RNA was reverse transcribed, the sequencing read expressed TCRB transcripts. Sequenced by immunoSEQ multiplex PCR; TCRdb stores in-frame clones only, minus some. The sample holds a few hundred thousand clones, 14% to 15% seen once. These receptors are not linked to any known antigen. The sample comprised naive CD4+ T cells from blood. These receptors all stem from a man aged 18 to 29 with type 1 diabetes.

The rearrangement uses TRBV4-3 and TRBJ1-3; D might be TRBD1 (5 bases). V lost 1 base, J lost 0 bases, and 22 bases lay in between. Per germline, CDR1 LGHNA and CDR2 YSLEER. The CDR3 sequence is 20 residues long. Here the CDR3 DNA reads TGCGCCAGCAGCCAAGGAACAGAGCTGTGGGGCAGGCCCTCTGGAAACACCATATATTTT. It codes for CASSQGTELWGRPSGNTIYF.

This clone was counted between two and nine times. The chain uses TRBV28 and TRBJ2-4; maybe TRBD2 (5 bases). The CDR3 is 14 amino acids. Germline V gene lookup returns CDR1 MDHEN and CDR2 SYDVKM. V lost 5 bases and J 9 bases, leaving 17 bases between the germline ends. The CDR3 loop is CASSGGLAPGIQYF. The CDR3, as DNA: TGTGCCAGCAGTGGAGGTTTGGCCCCCGGCATTCAGTACTTC. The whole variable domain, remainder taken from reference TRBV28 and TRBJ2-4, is DVKVTQSSRYLVKRTGEKVFLECVQDMDHENMFWYRQDPGLGLRLIYFSYDVKMKEKGDIPEGYSVSREKKERFSLILESASTNQTSMYLCASSGGLAPGIQYFGAGTRLSVL.

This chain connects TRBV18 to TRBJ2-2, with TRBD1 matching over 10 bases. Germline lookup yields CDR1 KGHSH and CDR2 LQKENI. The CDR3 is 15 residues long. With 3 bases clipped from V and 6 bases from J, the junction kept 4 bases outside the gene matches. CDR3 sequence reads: CASSPTGTGAGELFF. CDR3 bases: TGTGCCAGCTCACCGACCGGGACAGGGGCCGGGGAGCTGTTTTTT.

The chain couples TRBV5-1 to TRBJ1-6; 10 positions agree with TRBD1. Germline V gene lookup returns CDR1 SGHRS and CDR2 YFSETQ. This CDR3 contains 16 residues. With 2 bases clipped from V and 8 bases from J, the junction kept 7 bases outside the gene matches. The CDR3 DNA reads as TGCGCCAGCAGCTTCCGGACAGGGGGGATACATTCACCCCTCCACTTT. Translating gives CASSFRTGGIHSPLHF.

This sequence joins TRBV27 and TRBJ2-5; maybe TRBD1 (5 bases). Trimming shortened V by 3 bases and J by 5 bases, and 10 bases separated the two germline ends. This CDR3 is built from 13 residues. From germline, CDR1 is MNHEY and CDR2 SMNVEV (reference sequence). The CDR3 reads CASSFSGIETQYF. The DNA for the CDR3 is TGTGCCAGCAGTTTTTCAGGGATTGAGACCCAGTACTTC.

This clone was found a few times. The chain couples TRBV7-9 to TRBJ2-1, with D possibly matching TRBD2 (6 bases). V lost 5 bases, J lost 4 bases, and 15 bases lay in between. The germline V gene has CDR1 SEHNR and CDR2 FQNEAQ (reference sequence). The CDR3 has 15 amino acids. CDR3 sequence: CASSPWGAGYNEQFF. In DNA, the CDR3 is TGTGCCAGCAGCCCCTGGGGCGCGGGGTACAATGAGCAGTTCTTC.

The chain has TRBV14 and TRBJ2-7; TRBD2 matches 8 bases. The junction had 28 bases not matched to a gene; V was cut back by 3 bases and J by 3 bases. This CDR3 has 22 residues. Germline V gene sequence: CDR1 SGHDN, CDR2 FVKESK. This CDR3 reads CASSHGGLAGPIAAGLIYEQYF. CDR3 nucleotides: TGTGCCAGCAGCCATGGAGGGCTAGCGGGCCCAATAGCGGCGGGCCTAATCTACGAGCAGTACTTC.

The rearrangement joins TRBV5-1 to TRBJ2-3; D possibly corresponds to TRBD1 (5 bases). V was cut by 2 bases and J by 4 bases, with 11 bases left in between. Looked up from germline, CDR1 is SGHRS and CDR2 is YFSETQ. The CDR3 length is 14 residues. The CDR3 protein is CASSFAAGPDTQYF. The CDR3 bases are TGCGCCAGCAGCTTCGCGGCAGGGCCAGATACGCAGTATTTT.